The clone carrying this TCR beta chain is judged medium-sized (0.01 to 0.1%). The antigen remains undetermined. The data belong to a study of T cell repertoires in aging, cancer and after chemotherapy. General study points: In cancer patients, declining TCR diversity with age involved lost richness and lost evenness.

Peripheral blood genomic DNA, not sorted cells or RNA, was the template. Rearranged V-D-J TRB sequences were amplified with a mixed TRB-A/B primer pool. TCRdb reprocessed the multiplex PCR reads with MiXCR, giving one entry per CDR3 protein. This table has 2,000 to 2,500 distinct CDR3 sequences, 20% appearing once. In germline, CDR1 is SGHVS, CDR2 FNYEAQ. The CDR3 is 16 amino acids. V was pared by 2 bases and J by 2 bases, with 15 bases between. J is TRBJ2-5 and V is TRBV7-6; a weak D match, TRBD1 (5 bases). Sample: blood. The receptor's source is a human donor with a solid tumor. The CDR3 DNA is TGTGCCAGCAGCTTAATATGGGGCAGTACTCAAGAGACCCAGTACTTC. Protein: CASSLIWGSTQETQYF.